Listed below are T cell receptor beta chains from one sample, sequenced in a study of T cell repertoires in cytomegalovirus infection. TCRdb re-analysed the reads in MiXCR, keeping a single row per CDR3 protein. Altogether 560,000 or so distinct CDR3 sequences are present, 16% being singletons, with the ten largest covering 24%. The sample consisted of CD8+ T cells from PBMCs. The origin of the receptors is a human donor in good health (CMV status not recorded). Some clones in this sample may be carry-over from other donors' samples. Both conserved end residues are part of each CDR3. Fields, in order: D gene, clone size, V gene, J gene, CDR3 DNA, CDR3 protein. D genes are given only for firm matches. Some rows mark clone size as missing; the rest say once, few, many or name a class of expanded clone.

d_gene: TRBD2
abundance: few
v_gene: TRBV11-2
j_gene: TRBJ2-2
CDR3nt: TGTGCCAGCAGCTTAGATACGCTAGCGGGGGGGACCGGGGAGCTGTTTTTT
CDR3aa: CASSLDTLAGGTGELFF

d_gene: .
abundance: many
v_gene: TRBV7-9
j_gene: TRBJ2-7
CDR3nt: TGTGCCAGCAGCTTAAGTAGGACCCCCTACGAGCAGTACTTC
CDR3aa: CASSLSRTPYEQYF

d_gene: TRBD1
abundance: .
v_gene: TRBV9
j_gene: TRBJ1-1
CDR3nt: TGTGCCAGCAGCCCAACCGGGACAGGGGCGAACACTGAAGCTTTCTTT
CDR3aa: CASSPTGTGANTEAFF

d_gene: .
abundance: many
v_gene: TRBV7-9
j_gene: TRBJ2-7
CDR3nt: TGTGCCAGCAGCTTAGAAGGGGGGTACGAGCAGTACTTC
CDR3aa: CASSLEGGYEQYF

d_gene: .
abundance: few
v_gene: TRBV20-1
j_gene: TRBJ2-3
CDR3nt: TGCAGTGCTAGAGCTCCCCCCGGGGAGGGGGCCCTCCCGTATTTT
CDR3aa: CSARAPPGEGALPYF

d_gene: .
abundance: few
v_gene: TRBV4-1
j_gene: TRBJ2-5
CDR3nt: TGCGCCAGCAGCCAAGGATGGGGGCAGGGGGAGACCCAGTACTTC
CDR3aa: CASSQGWGQGETQYF

d_gene: TRBD1
abundance: many
v_gene: TRBV7-8
j_gene: TRBJ2-7
CDR3nt: TGTGCCAGCAGCGCCAGCCGGGACAGGGGATACGAGCAGTACTTC
CDR3aa: CASSASRDRGYEQYF

d_gene: .
abundance: many
v_gene: TRBV7-9
j_gene: TRBJ2-7
CDR3nt: TGTGCCAGCAGCTTCCCCCCGGGGAGCGGAAGAGTCTACGAGCAGTACTTC
CDR3aa: CASSFPPGSGRVYEQYF

d_gene: TRBD1
abundance: many
v_gene: TRBV5-6
j_gene: TRBJ2-3
CDR3nt: TGTGCCAGCAGCCCGGGGACAGGCGACTACACAGATACGCAGTATTTT
CDR3aa: CASSPGTGDYTDTQYF

d_gene: .
abundance: many
v_gene: TRBV7-8
j_gene: TRBJ1-3
CDR3nt: TGTGCCAGCAGCTTGATGGGCTCTGGAAACACCATATATTTT
CDR3aa: CASSLMGSGNTIYF

d_gene: TRBD1
abundance: many
v_gene: TRBV7-9
j_gene: TRBJ2-6
CDR3nt: TGTGCCGGACAGGGGGCTCTATTCTCTGGGGCCAACGTCCTGACTTTC
CDR3aa: CAGQGALFSGANVLTF

d_gene: TRBD1
abundance: few
v_gene: TRBV6-2/TRBV6-3
j_gene: TRBJ2-5
CDR3nt: TGTGCCAGCAGTCCTCGACAGGGAGAAGAGACCCAGTACTTC
CDR3aa: CASSPRQGEETQYF

d_gene: TRBD1
abundance: .
v_gene: TRBV28
j_gene: TRBJ1-1
CDR3nt: TGTGCCAGCCGACCAGGACAGGCTGGGACAGGGCCTGAAGCTTTCTTT
CDR3aa: CASRPGQAGTGPEAFF

d_gene: TRBD1
abundance: many
v_gene: TRBV7-9
j_gene: TRBJ1-2
CDR3nt: TGTGCCAGCAGGGCCCCGGGACAGGGCCCTTTTTATGGCTACACCTTC
CDR3aa: CASRAPGQGPFYGYTF

d_gene: .
abundance: many
v_gene: TRBV7-8
j_gene: TRBJ2-1
CDR3nt: TGTGCCAGCAGCTTAGGGCGAGGGAGGGGGAATGAGCAGTTCTTC
CDR3aa: CASSLGRGRGNEQFF

d_gene: .
abundance: many
v_gene: TRBV12-3/TRBV12-4
j_gene: TRBJ1-2
CDR3nt: TGTGCCAGCAGTTTAGGCCCGACAGTCCATTATGGCTACACCTTC
CDR3aa: CASSLGPTVHYGYTF

d_gene: TRBD2
abundance: few
v_gene: TRBV5-4
j_gene: TRBJ2-7
CDR3nt: TGTGCCAGCAGCTTGGGGGTAGCGGGGGACTACGAGCAGTACTTC
CDR3aa: CASSLGVAGDYEQYF

d_gene: .
abundance: many
v_gene: TRBV6-6
j_gene: TRBJ1-6
CDR3nt: TGTGCCAGCAATGAGGTTTATAATTCACCCCTCCACTTT
CDR3aa: CASNEVYNSPLHF

d_gene: TRBD1
abundance: many
v_gene: TRBV12-3/TRBV12-4
j_gene: TRBJ1-5
CDR3nt: TGTGCCAGGGCTGGGGCAGGGGGTGATCAGCCCCAGCATTTT
CDR3aa: CARAGAGGDQPQHF

d_gene: .
abundance: many
v_gene: TRBV7-6
j_gene: TRBJ2-7
CDR3nt: TGTGCCAGCAGCTCTGGACAGGGGGAAGCGCGGGAGGGCCCCTCCTACGAGCAGTACTTC
CDR3aa: CASSSGQGEAREGPSYEQYF

d_gene: TRBD2
abundance: few
v_gene: TRBV3-1
j_gene: TRBJ2-3
CDR3nt: TGTGCCAGCAGCGAAACGGGACTAGCGGGGGGCACAGATACGCAGTATTTT
CDR3aa: CASSETGLAGGTDTQYF

d_gene: .
abundance: few
v_gene: TRBV30
j_gene: TRBJ2-1
CDR3nt: TGTGCCTGGAGTGTGACGCTAAGGGGGTCCTACAATGAGCAGTTCTTC
CDR3aa: CAWSVTLRGSYNEQFF

d_gene: TRBD2
abundance: .
v_gene: TRBV27
j_gene: TRBJ2-1
CDR3nt: TGTGCCAGCACCAAACTAGCGGGCGTCCACAATGAGCAGTTCTTC
CDR3aa: CASTKLAGVHNEQFF

d_gene: .
abundance: few
v_gene: TRBV4-2
j_gene: TRBJ2-7
CDR3nt: TGTGCCAGCAGCCAAGATTACAGTCCCAACGAGCAGTACTTC
CDR3aa: CASSQDYSPNEQYF

d_gene: .
abundance: many
v_gene: TRBV27
j_gene: TRBJ2-7
CDR3nt: TGTGCCAGCAGTTTAACCTCTACACTTACCTACGAGCAGTACTTC
CDR3aa: CASSLTSTLTYEQYF

d_gene: .
abundance: many
v_gene: TRBV19
j_gene: TRBJ1-1
CDR3nt: TGTGCCAGTAGCGCCTACCAGGGACAGAACACTGAAGCTTTCTTT
CDR3aa: CASSAYQGQNTEAFF

d_gene: .
abundance: .
v_gene: TRBV27
j_gene: TRBJ1-1
CDR3nt: TGTGCCAGCAGTTGGACAGTCGGCACTGAAGCTTTCTTT
CDR3aa: CASSWTVGTEAFF

d_gene: TRBD2
abundance: many
v_gene: TRBV7-6
j_gene: TRBJ2-1
CDR3nt: TGTGCCAGCAGCTCCGGACTAGCGGGCTTAGGTAGTGAGCAGTTCTTC
CDR3aa: CASSSGLAGLGSEQFF

d_gene: .
abundance: many
v_gene: TRBV7-9
j_gene: TRBJ1-2
CDR3nt: TGTGCCAGCAGCTTACGGAAGAAAAAGGGCTACACCTTC
CDR3aa: CASSLRKKKGYTF

d_gene: TRBD1
abundance: .
v_gene: TRBV5-4
j_gene: TRBJ1-6
CDR3nt: TGTGCCAGCAGCTTACAGGGGGCGGCTAATTCACCCCTCCACTTT
CDR3aa: CASSLQGAANSPLHF

d_gene: TRBD1
abundance: .
v_gene: TRBV29-1
j_gene: TRBJ2-2
CDR3nt: TGCAGCGTTGACCCCGGGACAGGGGCCGGGGAGCTGTTTTTT
CDR3aa: CSVDPGTGAGELFF

d_gene: TRBD2
abundance: many
v_gene: TRBV7-6
j_gene: TRBJ2-7
CDR3nt: TGTGCCAGCAGCTTAGTGGAGCGGGAGGCCGTCTACGAGCAGTACTTC
CDR3aa: CASSLVEREAVYEQYF

d_gene: .
abundance: many
v_gene: TRBV11-2
j_gene: TRBJ1-5
CDR3nt: TGTGCCAGCAGCTTGAGGGGGATGGGGACACAGCCCCAGCATTTT
CDR3aa: CASSLRGMGTQPQHF

d_gene: TRBD1
abundance: many
v_gene: TRBV27
j_gene: TRBJ1-2
CDR3nt: TGTGCCAGCAGTCTATCACAGGGGAACAACTATGGCTACACCTTC
CDR3aa: CASSLSQGNNYGYTF

d_gene: TRBD1
abundance: many
v_gene: TRBV7-3
j_gene: TRBJ2-7
CDR3nt: TGTGCCTCCTCCTGGGACAGGGGTAACGAGCAGTACTTC
CDR3aa: CASSWDRGNEQYF

d_gene: TRBD2
abundance: .
v_gene: TRBV4-2
j_gene: TRBJ2-7
CDR3nt: TGTGCCAGCACACCGAGACTAGCGGGCCCCTACGAGCAGTACTTC
CDR3aa: CASTPRLAGPYEQYF

d_gene: TRBD2
abundance: many
v_gene: TRBV7-9
j_gene: TRBJ2-1
CDR3nt: TGTGCCAGCAGCTCTAGCGGTTCTTGGGAGCAGTTCTTC
CDR3aa: CASSSSGSWEQFF

d_gene: TRBD1
abundance: .
v_gene: TRBV28
j_gene: TRBJ2-7
CDR3nt: TGTGCCAGCAGTCTAGGACAGGCTCCCTACGAGCAGTACTTC
CDR3aa: CASSLGQAPYEQYF

d_gene: .
abundance: few
v_gene: TRBV5-1
j_gene: TRBJ2-5
CDR3nt: TGCGCCAGCAGCTTACCACCGGAGGAGACCCAGTACTTC
CDR3aa: CASSLPPEETQYF

d_gene: .
abundance: .
v_gene: TRBV14
j_gene: TRBJ1-5
CDR3nt: TGTGCCAGCAGCCGGCCGGGGCAGCCCCAGCATTTT
CDR3aa: CASSRPGQPQHF

d_gene: TRBD2
abundance: few
v_gene: TRBV27
j_gene: TRBJ2-1
CDR3nt: TGTGCCAGCAGGCCTAGCGGAGACTACAATGAGCAGTTCTTC
CDR3aa: CASRPSGDYNEQFF

d_gene: .
abundance: .
v_gene: TRBV11-3
j_gene: TRBJ1-1
CDR3nt: TGTGCCAGCAGCCTAATACGGACCCTTACCGGACACCCCTTAGGGACTGAAGCTTTCTTT
CDR3aa: CASSLIRTLTGHPLGTEAFF

d_gene: .
abundance: few
v_gene: TRBV30
j_gene: TRBJ1-1
CDR3nt: TGTGCCTGGGACAGAAACACTGAAGCTTTCTTT
CDR3aa: CAWDRNTEAFF

d_gene: TRBD1
abundance: few
v_gene: TRBV6-6
j_gene: TRBJ2-7
CDR3nt: TGTGCCAGCAGTTACTCGACAGGGAGCTCCGAGCAGTACTTC
CDR3aa: CASSYSTGSSEQYF

d_gene: .
abundance: many
v_gene: TRBV7-8
j_gene: TRBJ1-5
CDR3nt: TGTGCCAGCAGCTTACCGGATCAGCCCCAGCATTTT
CDR3aa: CASSLPDQPQHF

d_gene: TRBD1
abundance: many
v_gene: TRBV4-2
j_gene: TRBJ2-2
CDR3nt: TGTGCCAGCAGCCCCGACAGGGGGCCGAACACCGGGGAGCTGTTTTTT
CDR3aa: CASSPDRGPNTGELFF

d_gene: .
abundance: .
v_gene: TRBV28
j_gene: TRBJ2-7
CDR3nt: TGTGCCAGCAGTCCCTCCCCGGGACAAACCCTATACGAGCAGTACTTC
CDR3aa: CASSPSPGQTLYEQYF

d_gene: TRBD1
abundance: many
v_gene: TRBV12-3/TRBV12-4
j_gene: TRBJ1-6
CDR3nt: TGTGCCAGCAGTTCGTCCACAGGGGCTGGGTCACCCCTCCACTTT
CDR3aa: CASSSSTGAGSPLHF

d_gene: TRBD1
abundance: .
v_gene: TRBV5-1
j_gene: TRBJ2-6
CDR3nt: TGCGCCAGCAGCGGACAGGGGCACGAGTTCTCTGGGGCCAACGTCCTGACTTTC
CDR3aa: CASSGQGHEFSGANVLTF

d_gene: .
abundance: many
v_gene: TRBV24-1
j_gene: TRBJ2-5
CDR3nt: TGTGCCACCGAGGGTGGGAAGACCCAGTACTTC
CDR3aa: CATEGGKTQYF

d_gene: .
abundance: .
v_gene: TRBV6-2/TRBV6-3
j_gene: TRBJ2-7
CDR3nt: TGTGCCAGCGGGCGGGGTTCAGAGCAGTACTTC
CDR3aa: CASGRGSEQYF

d_gene: .
abundance: .
v_gene: TRBV28
j_gene: TRBJ2-7
CDR3nt: TGTGCCAGCACCCGAATGTCGGGCTACGAGCAGTACTTC
CDR3aa: CASTRMSGYEQYF

d_gene: TRBD1
abundance: many
v_gene: TRBV11-1
j_gene: TRBJ2-5
CDR3nt: TGTGCCAGCAGCCTTACAGGGGGCCCGAGGACCCAGTACTTC
CDR3aa: CASSLTGGPRTQYF

d_gene: .
abundance: .
v_gene: TRBV2
j_gene: TRBJ2-7
CDR3nt: TGTGCCAGCAGTGAAACCCTGAGGGAAGGGTACGAGCAGTACTTC
CDR3aa: CASSETLREGYEQYF

d_gene: .
abundance: .
v_gene: TRBV6-2/TRBV6-3
j_gene: TRBJ2-7
CDR3nt: TGTGCCAGCAGTTATCGCAGGTCCTTCTACGAGCAGTACTTC
CDR3aa: CASSYRRSFYEQYF

d_gene: TRBD1
abundance: .
v_gene: TRBV4-1
j_gene: TRBJ1-5
CDR3nt: TGCGCCAGCAGCCATACAGGGGAAGGCCAGCCCCAGCATTTT
CDR3aa: CASSHTGEGQPQHF

d_gene: TRBD1
abundance: few
v_gene: TRBV7-9
j_gene: TRBJ1-1
CDR3nt: TGTGCCAGCAGCTACCGGGACAGGGGAAAGGGGAACACTGAAGCTTTCTTT
CDR3aa: CASSYRDRGKGNTEAFF

d_gene: .
abundance: .
v_gene: TRBV6-1
j_gene: TRBJ1-2
CDR3nt: TGTGCCAGCAGTGGATGGGGGCGGAACTATGGCTACACCTTC
CDR3aa: CASSGWGRNYGYTF

d_gene: TRBD2
abundance: many
v_gene: TRBV7-3
j_gene: TRBJ2-7
CDR3nt: TGTGCCAGCAGCTTAACGGGGAAGTCCGGGGGGGAGCAGTACTTC
CDR3aa: CASSLTGKSGGEQYF

d_gene: TRBD2
abundance: .
v_gene: TRBV5-6
j_gene: TRBJ2-5
CDR3nt: TGTGCCAGCAGCTTCGGCGGGGGTGCGAAGACCCAGTACTTC
CDR3aa: CASSFGGGAKTQYF